These 14 T cell receptor beta chains share one sample of origin, sequenced in a study of T cell repertoires in cytomegalovirus infection. MiXCR, run by TCRdb on the reads, gives a single entry per CDR3 protein. The profile shows a few hundred thousand distinct CDR3 sequences, 25% to 30% of them singletons. These receptors' antigens are unknown. Source: cultured PBMCs, taken from culture after CMV antigen stimulation. These receptors were collected from a human donor in good health (CMV status not recorded). Some clones in this sample may be carry-over from other donors' samples.

There are a few counts of this clonotype. The CDR3 nucleotides read TGTGCCACCAGTGATTCCCGCAAACGGACTGAAGCTTTCTTT. Protein sequence: CATSDSRKRTEAFF. This chain joins TRBV24-1 and TRBJ1-1; D is undetermined. V was pared by 2 bases and J by 5 bases, with 11 bases between. The CDR3 loop spans 14 amino acids. Looked up from germline, CDR1 is KGHDR and CDR2 is SFDVKD.

The V call is TRBV20-1, the J call TRBJ2-7; the match to TRBD2 covers 12 bases. Germline V CDR1 and CDR2: DFQATT, SNEGSKA (reference sequence). This CDR3 region has 15 residues. Unmatched junction bases numbered 7, after V lost 6 bases and J lost 1 base. The CDR3 sequence is CSASPTSGGSYEQYF. In nucleotides, the CDR3 is TGCAGTGCCTCTCCCACTAGCGGGGGGTCCTACGAGCAGTACTTC.

In this sample, this clonotype turned up many times. The chain has TRBV12-3 or TRBV12-4 and TRBJ2-2; D remains unclear. The CDR3 has 11 amino acids. Deletions cut 3 bases from V and 8 bases from J, with 4 bases between. The CDR3 spells CASSLRGELFF. DNA for the CDR3: TGTGCCAGCAGTTTGCGGGGGGAGCTGTTTTTT.

This chain uses TRBV9 with TRBJ2-5, with 7 bases identical to TRBD2. There are 14 residues in the CDR3. The J segment lost 5 bases and the V segment lost 3 bases, leaving 7 bases of the junction unmatched. Germline-derived CDR1 and CDR2 are SGDLS and YYNGEE. In DNA, the CDR3 is TGTGCCAGCAGCGAAGGACTAGGCCCCGAGACCCAGTACTTC. It yields the protein CASSEGLGPETQYF. Variable domain in full (rest from reference TRBV9 and TRBJ2-5): DSGVTQTPKHLITATGQRVTLRCSPRSGDLSVYWYQQSLDQGLQFLIQYYNGEERAKGNILERFSAQQFPDLHSELNLSSLELGDSALYFCASSEGLGPETQYFGPGTRLLVL.

J is TRBJ1-6 and V is TRBV5-4; D is ambiguous. The V gene lost 0 bases and the J gene lost 0 bases, with 10 bases spanning the gap. Germline V gives CDR1 SGHNT, CDR2 YYREEE (reference sequence). The CDR3 totals 17 residues. The CDR3 reads CASSLGGLNSYNSPLHF. CDR3 DNA sequence: TGTGCCAGCAGCTTGGGTGGGTTAAACTCCTATAATTCACCCCTCCACTTT.

This clonotype was recorded a few times. The CDR3 DNA follows: TGTGCCACCCGCACCCCCCTCCGGGACAGCCAAAGGTCCTACGAGGAGCAGTACTTC. The encoded protein is CATRTPLRDSQRSYEEQYF. The chain uses TRBV24-1 and TRBJ2-7, with 7 bases aligning to TRBD1. Losses at the gene ends were 9 bases for V and 7 bases for J; bases not matched to a gene: 29. Per the germline V gene, CDR1 is KGHDR and CDR2 is SFDVKD. The CDR3 runs 19 residues.

This clonotype was counted ten times or more. The gene calls are TRBV7-2 and TRBJ2-3; TRBD2 agrees at 9 bases. V shed 3 bases, J shed 1 base, and the junction held 5 bases outside the gene matches. The CDR3 loop spans 16 amino acids. Germline assignment: CDR1 SGHTA and CDR2 FQGNSA. CDR3 nucleotides: TGTGCCAGCAGCTTTGCGGGAGGGGTGGGCACAGATACGCAGTATTTT. Amino acids: CASSFAGGVGTDTQYF.

The CDR3 reads CSARGEAKNIQYF. The CDR3 coding sequence is TGCAGTGCTAGAGGGGAGGCCAAAAACATTCAGTACTTC. The rearrangement uses TRBV20-1 and TRBJ2-4; perhaps TRBD2 as D (5 bases). The CDR3 spans 13 residues. Germline CDR1 and CDR2: DFQATT and SNEGSKA (reference sequence). Between the trimmed V and J ends, which lost 1 base and 1 base, there was a span of 5 bases.

The rearrangement uses TRBV25-1 and TRBJ2-3, with 16 bases matching TRBD2. V shed 4 bases and J 4 bases; nucleotides not matched to a gene: 8. This CDR3 is 18 amino acids long. The germline V gene has CDR1 MGHDK and CDR2 SYGVNS. CDR3 sequence (DNA): TGTGCCAGCAGTGGGCCGGGACTAGCGGGAGGGCGGGCAGATACGCAGTATTTT. Translated, it gives CASSGPGLAGGRADTQYF.

This clonotype turned up a few times. The chain links TRBV6-1 to TRBJ2-1, with TRBD2 matching 11 bases. From germline, CDR1 is MNHNS and CDR2 SASEGT. The V and J ends lost 5 bases and 9 bases, in that order; junction bases with no gene match: 6. The CDR3 length is 14 residues. The CDR3 sequence is CASSQTSGMSEQFF. The CDR3 coding sequence is TGTGCCAGCAGTCAGACTAGCGGGATGAGTGAGCAGTTCTTC.

Concerning this clonotype itself: The junction departs from germline at one end; a sequencing error may be responsible. The chain uses TRBV6-2 or TRBV6-3 and TRBJ1-3, with D uncertain. The CDR3 consists of 12 residues. CDR1 MNHEY and CDR2 SVGEGT come from the germline V gene. CDR3 coding DNA: TGTGCCAGCAGTTACCAAGGCAAACTGAGGCATTTT. As protein: CASSYQGKLRHF.

The chain employs TRBV4-1 and TRBJ2-1; maybe TRBD2 (5 bases). The length of the CDR3 is 18 residues. Germline V gene sequence: CDR1 MGHRA, CDR2 YSYEKL. V gave up 1 base and J gave up 0 bases, with 16 bases separating them. Here the CDR3 DNA reads TGCGCCAGCAGCCAAGGGATCCCCGCGGCGGGCTCCTACAATGAGCAGTTCTTC. Protein product: CASSQGIPAAGSYNEQFF.

J is TRBJ1-1 and V is TRBV10-3; D uncertain. Between the trimmed V and J ends, which lost 2 bases and 8 bases, there was a span of 12 bases. Germline assignment: CDR1 ENHRY and CDR2 SYGVKD. The CDR3 contains 13 residues. The CDR3 region has the DNA TGTGCCATCAGTGAGGCCCGAGCTACCGAAGCTTTCTTT. Its protein product is CAISEARATEAFF.

This clonotype was observed at least ten times. The chain joins TRBV12-3 or TRBV12-4 to TRBJ2-1; D gene uncertain. The V end lost 5 bases, the J end lost 9 bases, and 8 bases lay between the germline ends. CDR3 length: 11 residues. CDR3 in DNA: TGTGCCAGCAGTCGGAAGGGTGAGCAGTTCTTC. Its protein is CASSRKGEQFF.